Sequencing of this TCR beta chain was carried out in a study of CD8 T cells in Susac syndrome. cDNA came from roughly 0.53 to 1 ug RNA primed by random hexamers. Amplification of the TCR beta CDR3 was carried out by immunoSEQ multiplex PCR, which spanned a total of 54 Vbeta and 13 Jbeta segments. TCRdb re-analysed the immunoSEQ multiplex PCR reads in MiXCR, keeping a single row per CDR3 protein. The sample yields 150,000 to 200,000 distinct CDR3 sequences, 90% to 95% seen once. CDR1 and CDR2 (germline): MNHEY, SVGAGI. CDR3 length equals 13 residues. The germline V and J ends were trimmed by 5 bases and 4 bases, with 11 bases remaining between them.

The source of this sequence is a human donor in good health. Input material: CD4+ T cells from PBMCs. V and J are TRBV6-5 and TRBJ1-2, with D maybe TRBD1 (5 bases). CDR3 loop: CASSERGSYGYTF. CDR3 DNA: TGTGCCAGCAGTGAAAGGGGAAGCTATGGCTACACCTTC.